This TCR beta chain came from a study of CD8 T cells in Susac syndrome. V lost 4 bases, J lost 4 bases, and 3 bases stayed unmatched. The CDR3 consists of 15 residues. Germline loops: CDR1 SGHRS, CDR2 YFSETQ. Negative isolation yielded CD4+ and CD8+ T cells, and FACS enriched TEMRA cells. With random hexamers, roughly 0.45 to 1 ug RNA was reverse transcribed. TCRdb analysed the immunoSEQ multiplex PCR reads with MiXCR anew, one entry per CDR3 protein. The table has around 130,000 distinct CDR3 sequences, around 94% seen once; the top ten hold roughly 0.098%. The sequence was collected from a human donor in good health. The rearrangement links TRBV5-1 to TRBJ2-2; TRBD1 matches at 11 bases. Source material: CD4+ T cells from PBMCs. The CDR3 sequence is CASSPGQGATGELFF. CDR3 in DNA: TGCGCCAGCAGCCCCGGACAGGGGGCCACCGGGGAGCTGTTTTTT. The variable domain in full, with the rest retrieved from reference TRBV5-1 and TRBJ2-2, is KAGVTQTPRYLIKTRGQQVTLSCSPISGHRSVSWYQQTPGQGLQFLFEYFSETQRNKGNFPGRFSGRQFSNSRSEMNVSTLELGDSALYLCASSPGQGATGELFFGEGSRLTVL.